The rows below give T cell receptor beta chains drawn from one sample of a study of shared clonotypes between healthy human individuals. Clones were read by immunoSEQ multiplex PCR, and TCRdb kept only the in-frame ones, dropping some. The sample records about 510,000 clones, 90% to 96% being singletons. Sample: naive CD4+ T cells sorted from blood. The receptor set was obtained from a woman in her 30s in good health. Both conserved end residues are part of each CDR3. A D gene is named only where the DNA matches it firmly. The listing skips clone size in some rows; elsewhere it reads once, few, many or a size class.

d_call: NA
clone_size: few
j_call: TRBJ2-4
v_call: TRBV7-9
cdr3_aa: CASSLMDRENIQYF
cdr3_nt: TGTGCCAGCAGCCTAATGGACAGAGAAAACATTCAGTACTTC

d_call: NA
clone_size: once
j_call: TRBJ1-2
v_call: TRBV21-1
cdr3_aa: CASSKGPDRLGGYTF
cdr3_nt: TGTGCCAGCAGCAAAGGACCGGACAGGCTGGGCGGCTACACCTTC

d_call: TRBD2
clone_size: NA
j_call: TRBJ2-2
v_call: TRBV4-2
cdr3_aa: CASSQEAGGPGELFF
cdr3_nt: TGTGCCAGCAGCCAAGAGGCGGGAGGGCCCGGGGAGCTGTTTTTT

d_call: NA
clone_size: NA
j_call: TRBJ2-3
v_call: TRBV19
cdr3_aa: CASSTGTVKDTQYF
cdr3_nt: TGTGCCAGTAGTACCGGGACCGTTAAGGATACGCAGTATTTT

d_call: TRBD1
clone_size: NA
j_call: TRBJ2-7
v_call: TRBV28
cdr3_aa: CASSLVSPTGELYPYEQYF
cdr3_nt: TGTGCCAGCAGTTTAGTAAGCCCGACAGGGGAACTTTATCCCTACGAGCAGTACTTC

d_call: TRBD2
clone_size: once
j_call: TRBJ2-6
v_call: TRBV2
cdr3_aa: CASSGLAGGPGANVLTF
cdr3_nt: TGTGCCAGCAGTGGACTAGCGGGAGGACCTGGGGCCAACGTCCTGACTTTC

d_call: NA
clone_size: NA
j_call: TRBJ2-3
v_call: TRBV7-9
cdr3_aa: CASSLNSGTDTQYF
cdr3_nt: TGTGCCAGCAGCTTAAATTCAGGCACAGATACGCAGTATTTT

d_call: NA
clone_size: NA
j_call: TRBJ2-5
v_call: TRBV11-2
cdr3_aa: CASRSQETQYF
cdr3_nt: TGTGCCAGCAGGTCACAAGAGACCCAGTACTTC

d_call: TRBD1
clone_size: NA
j_call: TRBJ1-1
v_call: TRBV6-6
cdr3_aa: CASSGRGQVNTEAFF
cdr3_nt: TGTGCCAGCAGCGGAAGGGGGCAGGTTAACACTGAAGCTTTCTTT

d_call: NA
clone_size: NA
j_call: TRBJ1-1
v_call: TRBV15
cdr3_aa: CATSRAVNTEAFF
cdr3_nt: TGTGCCACCAGCAGGGCAGTGAACACTGAAGCTTTCTTT

d_call: TRBD2
clone_size: NA
j_call: TRBJ2-3
v_call: TRBV14
cdr3_aa: CASSQDQLAQTDTQYF
cdr3_nt: TGTGCCAGCAGCCAAGACCAACTAGCGCAAACAGATACGCAGTATTTT

d_call: NA
clone_size: NA
j_call: TRBJ1-4
v_call: TRBV6-5
cdr3_aa: CASSQGRSNEKLFF
cdr3_nt: TGTGCCAGCAGTCAGGGACGTTCTAATGAAAAACTGTTTTTT

d_call: TRBD2
clone_size: NA
j_call: TRBJ2-6
v_call: TRBV27
cdr3_aa: CASSPRAGVSSGANVLTF
cdr3_nt: TGTGCCAGCAGCCCAAGGGCGGGAGTAAGCTCTGGGGCCAACGTCCTGACTTTC

d_call: NA
clone_size: NA
j_call: TRBJ1-1
v_call: TRBV11-2
cdr3_aa: CASSVQGVNTEAFF
cdr3_nt: TGTGCCAGCAGCGTACAGGGTGTGAACACTGAAGCTTTCTTT

d_call: NA
clone_size: few
j_call: TRBJ1-1
v_call: TRBV29-1
cdr3_aa: CSVQQGSHTEAFF
cdr3_nt: TGCAGCGTCCAACAGGGTTCCCACACTGAAGCTTTCTTT

d_call: TRBD1
clone_size: NA
j_call: TRBJ2-6
v_call: TRBV6-4
cdr3_aa: CASSVGRGIPSGANVLTF
cdr3_nt: TGTGCCAGCAGTGTTGGCAGGGGGATCCCCTCTGGGGCCAACGTCCTGACTTTC

d_call: TRBD1
clone_size: NA
j_call: TRBJ1-1
v_call: TRBV5-4
cdr3_aa: CASSTRTGHTEAFF
cdr3_nt: TGTGCCAGCAGCACGCGGACAGGGCACACTGAAGCTTTCTTT

d_call: NA
clone_size: NA
j_call: TRBJ1-1
v_call: TRBV11-2
cdr3_aa: CASSLTDGIEAFF
cdr3_nt: TGTGCCAGCAGCTTAACGGACGGAATTGAAGCTTTCTTT

d_call: TRBD2
clone_size: NA
j_call: TRBJ2-7
v_call: TRBV6-4
cdr3_aa: CASRRTSGSHEQYF
cdr3_nt: TGTGCCAGCAGAAGGACTAGCGGGAGTCACGAGCAGTACTTC

d_call: NA
clone_size: NA
j_call: TRBJ1-3
v_call: TRBV14
cdr3_aa: CASSQTRGNTIYF
cdr3_nt: TGTGCCAGCAGCCAAACCAGAGGAAACACCATATATTTT

d_call: TRBD2
clone_size: NA
j_call: TRBJ2-1
v_call: TRBV28
cdr3_aa: CASSLLTSGSHEQFF
cdr3_nt: TGTGCCAGCAGCCTCCTAACTAGCGGGAGTCATGAGCAGTTCTTC

d_call: NA
clone_size: NA
j_call: TRBJ1-2
v_call: TRBV28
cdr3_aa: CASIPGDRDGYTF
cdr3_nt: TGTGCCAGCATCCCGGGGGACCGTGATGGCTACACCTTC

d_call: NA
clone_size: NA
j_call: TRBJ2-7
v_call: TRBV2
cdr3_aa: CASVFLDGHYEQYF
cdr3_nt: TGTGCCAGCGTCTTTTTGGACGGACACTACGAGCAGTACTTC

d_call: NA
clone_size: NA
j_call: TRBJ2-7
v_call: TRBV28
cdr3_aa: CASSGRRGRLYEQYF
cdr3_nt: TGTGCCAGCAGCGGGAGGAGGGGGCGCCTCTACGAGCAGTACTTC

d_call: NA
clone_size: NA
j_call: TRBJ2-1
v_call: TRBV27
cdr3_aa: CASSLRAYNEQFF
cdr3_nt: TGTGCCAGCAGTTTACGGGCGTACAATGAGCAGTTCTTC

d_call: TRBD2
clone_size: NA
j_call: TRBJ2-7
v_call: TRBV7-8
cdr3_aa: CASSLKGLADMGEQYF
cdr3_nt: TGTGCCAGCAGCTTAAAAGGCCTAGCGGATATGGGGGAGCAGTACTTC

d_call: NA
clone_size: NA
j_call: TRBJ1-5
v_call: TRBV11-2
cdr3_aa: CASSLQGIPQPQHF
cdr3_nt: TGTGCCAGCAGTTTACAGGGAATTCCTCAGCCCCAGCATTTT

d_call: NA
clone_size: NA
j_call: TRBJ2-5
v_call: TRBV10-3
cdr3_aa: CAITSRTQETQYF
cdr3_nt: TGTGCCATCACGTCGCGGACTCAAGAGACCCAGTACTTC

d_call: NA
clone_size: NA
j_call: TRBJ2-5
v_call: TRBV9
cdr3_aa: CASSVGLQETQYF
cdr3_nt: TGTGCCAGCAGCGTAGGGCTTCAAGAGACCCAGTACTTC

d_call: TRBD1
clone_size: NA
j_call: TRBJ2-7
v_call: TRBV2
cdr3_aa: CASSSDRAEQYF
cdr3_nt: TGTGCCAGCAGTTCCGACAGGGCCGAGCAGTACTTC

d_call: NA
clone_size: NA
j_call: TRBJ1-4
v_call: TRBV28
cdr3_aa: CASTHNEKLFF
cdr3_nt: TGTGCCAGCACCCATAATGAAAAACTGTTTTTT

d_call: TRBD2
clone_size: NA
j_call: TRBJ2-7
v_call: TRBV29-1
cdr3_aa: CSVVIASGRGNSYEQYF
cdr3_nt: TGCAGCGTTGTTATAGCTAGCGGGAGAGGAAACTCCTACGAGCAGTACTTC

d_call: NA
clone_size: NA
j_call: TRBJ1-1
v_call: TRBV5-1
cdr3_aa: CASGIGGDTEAFF
cdr3_nt: TGCGCCAGCGGGATCGGAGGGGACACTGAAGCTTTCTTT

d_call: TRBD1
clone_size: NA
j_call: TRBJ1-1
v_call: TRBV6-5
cdr3_aa: CASSSRGQGAEAFF
cdr3_nt: TGTGCCAGCAGCTCTAGGGGACAGGGAGCCGAAGCTTTCTTT

d_call: NA
clone_size: NA
j_call: TRBJ2-5
v_call: TRBV6-1
cdr3_aa: CASGRDTQETQYF
cdr3_nt: TGTGCCAGCGGCCGGGATACCCAAGAGACCCAGTACTTC

d_call: NA
clone_size: NA
j_call: TRBJ1-5
v_call: TRBV2
cdr3_aa: CASSEAPDSNQPQHF
cdr3_nt: TGTGCCAGCAGTGAGGCTCCGGATAGCAATCAGCCCCAGCATTTT

d_call: NA
clone_size: NA
j_call: TRBJ1-5
v_call: TRBV27
cdr3_aa: CASSFRGQPQHF
cdr3_nt: TGTGCCAGCAGTTTCAGGGGTCAGCCCCAGCATTTT

d_call: NA
clone_size: NA
j_call: TRBJ1-2
v_call: TRBV5-1
cdr3_aa: CASSLAMDRGYTF
cdr3_nt: TGCGCCAGCAGCTTGGCAATGGATCGAGGCTACACCTTC

d_call: NA
clone_size: once
j_call: TRBJ1-2
v_call: TRBV18
cdr3_aa: CASSPSFTEANYGYTF
cdr3_nt: TGTGCCAGCTCACCAAGTTTTACAGAAGCTAACTATGGCTACACCTTC

d_call: NA
clone_size: once
j_call: TRBJ2-7
v_call: TRBV7-9
cdr3_aa: CASSARGAHYEQYF
cdr3_nt: TGTGCCAGCAGCGCCAGGGGTGCCCATTACGAGCAGTACTTC

d_call: NA
clone_size: NA
j_call: TRBJ2-7
v_call: TRBV6-5
cdr3_aa: CASSYSMYTTYEQYF
cdr3_nt: TGTGCCAGCAGTTACTCGATGTACACTACCTACGAGCAGTACTTC

d_call: TRBD2
clone_size: NA
j_call: TRBJ2-7
v_call: TRBV18
cdr3_aa: CASSPSGSLDEQYF
cdr3_nt: TGTGCCAGCTCACCAAGCGGGAGTCTAGACGAGCAGTACTTC

d_call: NA
clone_size: NA
j_call: TRBJ1-4
v_call: TRBV15
cdr3_aa: CATSRGGTNEKLFF
cdr3_nt: TGTGCCACCAGCAGAGGGGGCACTAATGAAAAACTGTTTTTT

d_call: NA
clone_size: NA
j_call: TRBJ2-6
v_call: TRBV7-9
cdr3_aa: CASSLVWTSGANVLTF
cdr3_nt: TGTGCCAGCAGCTTAGTTTGGACATCTGGGGCCAACGTCCTGACTTTC

d_call: NA
clone_size: NA
j_call: TRBJ2-7
v_call: TRBV28
cdr3_aa: CASSPPGHSYEQYF
cdr3_nt: TGTGCCAGCAGTCCTCCGGGACACTCCTACGAGCAGTACTTC

d_call: NA
clone_size: NA
j_call: TRBJ2-3
v_call: TRBV19
cdr3_aa: CASSRRDMMGADTQYF
cdr3_nt: TGTGCCAGTAGTAGAAGGGACATGATGGGCGCAGATACGCAGTATTTT

d_call: TRBD2
clone_size: NA
j_call: TRBJ2-5
v_call: TRBV5-1
cdr3_aa: CASSLAVGLDETQYF
cdr3_nt: TGCGCCAGCAGCTTGGCTGTTGGACTAGATGAGACCCAGTACTTC

d_call: TRBD2
clone_size: NA
j_call: TRBJ2-7
v_call: TRBV28
cdr3_aa: CASSPRGSGRHYEQYF
cdr3_nt: TGTGCCAGCAGTCCGAGGGGTAGCGGGAGGCACTACGAGCAGTACTTC

d_call: NA
clone_size: NA
j_call: TRBJ2-1
v_call: TRBV10-1
cdr3_aa: CASSESGSYNEQFF
cdr3_nt: TGCGCCAGCAGTGAGTCTGGGTCGTACAATGAGCAGTTCTTC

d_call: TRBD1
clone_size: once
j_call: TRBJ2-5
v_call: TRBV7-9
cdr3_aa: CASPTGDSETQYF
cdr3_nt: TGTGCCAGCCCAACAGGGGATTCGGAGACCCAGTACTTC

d_call: NA
clone_size: NA
j_call: TRBJ1-1
v_call: TRBV7-8
cdr3_aa: CASSEGPNTEAFF
cdr3_nt: TGTGCCAGCAGCGAGGGCCCGAACACTGAAGCTTTCTTT

d_call: NA
clone_size: NA
j_call: TRBJ1-1
v_call: TRBV29-1
cdr3_aa: CSVAIQENTEAFF
cdr3_nt: TGCAGCGTTGCGATCCAGGAGAACACTGAAGCTTTCTTT

d_call: TRBD1
clone_size: NA
j_call: TRBJ1-1
v_call: TRBV7-8
cdr3_aa: CASSSRGTEAFF
cdr3_nt: TGTGCCAGCAGCTCCAGGGGGACTGAAGCTTTCTTT

d_call: TRBD1
clone_size: NA
j_call: TRBJ2-2
v_call: TRBV2
cdr3_aa: CASSGTGETGELFF
cdr3_nt: TGTGCCAGCAGTGGGACAGGGGAAACCGGGGAGCTGTTTTTT

d_call: NA
clone_size: NA
j_call: TRBJ2-3
v_call: TRBV19
cdr3_aa: CASTQGSTDTQYF
cdr3_nt: TGTGCCAGTACCCAGGGTTCTACAGATACGCAGTATTTT